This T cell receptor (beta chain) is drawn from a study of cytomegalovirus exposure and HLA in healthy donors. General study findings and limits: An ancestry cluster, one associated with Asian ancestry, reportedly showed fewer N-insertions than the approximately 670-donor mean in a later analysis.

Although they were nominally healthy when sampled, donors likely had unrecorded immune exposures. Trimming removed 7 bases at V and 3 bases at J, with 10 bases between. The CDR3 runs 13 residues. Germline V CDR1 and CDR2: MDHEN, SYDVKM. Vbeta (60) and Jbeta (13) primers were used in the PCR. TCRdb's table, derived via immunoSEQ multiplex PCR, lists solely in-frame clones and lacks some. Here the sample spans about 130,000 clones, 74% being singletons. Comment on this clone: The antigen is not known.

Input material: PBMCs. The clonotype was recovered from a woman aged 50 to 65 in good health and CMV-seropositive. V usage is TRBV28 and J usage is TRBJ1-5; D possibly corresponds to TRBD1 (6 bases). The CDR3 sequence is CASNGQLNQPQHF. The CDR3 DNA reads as TGTGCCAGCAATGGACAGCTCAATCAGCCCCAGCATTTT.